This record looks at one TCR beta chain sequence and its context. This clonotype was recorded at least ten times. This clone's antigen is unknown. No clone much larger than this one lies a single base away; base qualities are absent. Stable Graves' hyperthyroidism was defined as no progression to ophthalmopathy during 18 months of follow-up. Hyperthyroidism patients were newly diagnosed, with disease duration under 2 months, and aged 18 to 65 years. Patients with uncontrolled infections, other autoimmune diseases, pregnancy or lactation were excluded. Diagnoses were established on the basis of clinical symptoms, serum thyroxine and TRAb, thyroid ultrasound, and orbital computed tomography. PBMCs were separated from roughly 10 ml of fresh peripheral blood using Ficoll-Paque density gradient centrifugation. Total RNA was extracted with Trizol reagent, and quality was checked on an Agilent 2100 Bioanalyzer.

Reading the germline V gene gives CDR1 SGHVS and CDR2 FQNEAQ. Trimming removed 3 bases from V and 3 bases from J; the gene matches leave 3 bases unexplained. There are 14 amino acids in the CDR3, from cysteine to phenylalanine inclusive. Kept here is only the CDR3 DNA, which spans 42 bases and is read in frame from base 1. The source of the sample is a study of T cells in Graves' hyperthyroidism and ophthalmopathy (dated by TCRdb to about 2019). Study-level background: Peripheral blood samples were taken at initial diagnosis, before any treatment was given. To identify distinguishing TCR V-J signatures, a discovery cohort of roughly 100 patients was used, comprising 40 to 45 with Graves' ophthalmopathy and about 59 with stable Graves' hyperthyroidism. An independent validation cohort of around 20 hyperthyroidism patients and 17 patients who later progressed to ophthalmopathy tested prospective prediction of ophthalmopathy. For training and testing, the 100 or so patients in the discovery cohort were randomly divided in a 7:3 ratio. In addition, the study compared T-cell repertoires in thyroid tissue and in blood from five or six Graves' hyperthyroidism patients. After sampling, hyperthyroidism patients received methimazole starting at 30 mg daily, and ophthalmopathy patients received high-dose intravenous methylprednisolone. TCR Vbeta CDR3 sequencing of 120 to 150 peripheral blood samples (over 40 ophthalmopathy, under 80 hyperthyroidism and approximately 17 progressor patients) is reported in the paper.

Results and caveats for the whole study, not just this receptor: A 13 V-J signature model separated ophthalmopathy from stable hyperthyroidism, with approximately 87% sensitivity and about 81% specificity in cross-validation and 80%/75% in testing. In validation, the model predicted progression to ophthalmopathy a median of 6.5 months before onset, with about 71% sensitivity and 72.22% specificity. No statistical method was used to fix the sample size in advance, and group allocation was not hidden from the investigators. Most expanded thyroid clonotypes (frequency above 0.001) were also found in blood, which suggests that blood repertoires may mirror thyroid immune responses.

TCR beta CDR3 regions were amplified from RNA transcripts. The TCR CDR3 was subjected to a first round of RT-PCR using the HTBI primer set and the Qiagen OneStep RT-PCR kit. Libraries were constructed in a second round of multiplex PCR, after which size selection and purification were performed. The libraries were sequenced on an Illumina HiSeq2000 using paired-end 100 bp reads. The authors' pipeline ran thus. SOAPnuke was used to process the raw data, with reads discarded if the reads contained adapters or uncalled bases, had a mean Phred below 15, or lacked an exact constant-primer or identifier match. High-quality paired reads were merged using COPE v1.2.5, and each unique nucleotide sequence was defined as a clonotype. Clonotypes were aligned to IMGT TRBV, TRBD and TRBJ reference segments using MiTCR v1.1. Only V-J combinations with frequency above 0.0001, covering approximately 99% of repertoires, were analysed. A TCS score was defined as the ratio of F50 (clonal expansion) to E x V (chaos), with BLOSUM62-based TCRdist applied between CDR3 peptides within each V-J. Welch's t-statistics and random forest reduced fewer than 600 V-J features to 13, which were used in a naive Bayes classifier (R e1071). The raw public data were reprocessed by TCRdb itself: fastp quality trimming at Q25, MiXCR clonotype calling, in-frame beta chains only. Rows with a matching CDR3 protein are joined into one entry that keeps the most common DNA and genes. What appears here as the V and J calls and clone size reflects TCRdb's work, not the paper's. This sample lists a few hundred thousand distinct CDR3 sequences; 18% were detected once. In total, the top ten clones hold less than 65% of the sample.

This clonotype originated in a woman aged 50 to 60 with Graves' hyperthyroidism. The sequence links TRBV7-8 to TRBJ2-3; TRBD1 agrees with 7 junctional bases. Sequenced material: blood. This receptor carries the CDR3 CASSFRQGTDTQYF. The sequence in DNA is TGTGCCAGCAGCTTTAGACAGGGAACAGATACGCAGTATTTT.